This T cell receptor beta chain was identified in a study of T cell changes during pregnancy in multiple sclerosis. V was shortened by 0 bases and J by 0 bases, with 10 bases between the two germline ends. The CDR3 is made up of 16 amino acids. Germline V gene data show CDR1 as SGHRS and CDR2 as YFSETQ. TCRdb's table, derived via immunoSEQ multiplex PCR, lists solely in-frame clones and lacks some. This sample has about 30,000 clones, with approximately 90% found just once. This chain uses TRBV5-1 with TRBJ1-3; perhaps TRBD1 as D (6 bases). Sequences were derived from CD4+ T cells from peripheral blood mononuclear cells, sampled in the first trimester of pregnancy. This receptor was taken from a female donor in good health, enrolled as a control in a pregnancy study. CDR3 sequence reads: CASSLAGVDSGNTIYF. In DNA form, the CDR3 reads TGCGCCAGCAGCTTGGCAGGGGTTGACTCTGGAAACACCATATATTTT.